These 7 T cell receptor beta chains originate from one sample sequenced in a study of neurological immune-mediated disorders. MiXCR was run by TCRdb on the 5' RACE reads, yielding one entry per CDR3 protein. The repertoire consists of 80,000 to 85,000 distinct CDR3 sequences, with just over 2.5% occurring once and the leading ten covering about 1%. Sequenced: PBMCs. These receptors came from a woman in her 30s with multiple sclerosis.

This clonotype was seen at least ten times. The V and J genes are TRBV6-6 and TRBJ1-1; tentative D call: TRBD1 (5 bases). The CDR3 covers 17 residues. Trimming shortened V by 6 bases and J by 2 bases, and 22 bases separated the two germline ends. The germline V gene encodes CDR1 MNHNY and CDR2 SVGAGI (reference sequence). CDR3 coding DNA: TGTGCCAGCAGCCCTCATGAGGGGATATACTCTAACACTGAAGCTTTCTTT. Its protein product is CASSPHEGIYSNTEAFF.

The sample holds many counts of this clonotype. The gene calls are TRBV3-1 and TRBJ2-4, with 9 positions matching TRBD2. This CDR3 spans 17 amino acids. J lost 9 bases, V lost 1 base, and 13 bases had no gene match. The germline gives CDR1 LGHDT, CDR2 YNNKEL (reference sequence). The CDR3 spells CASSQGASGMGGGIQYF. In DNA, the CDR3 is TGTGCCAGCAGCCAAGGGGCTAGCGGGATGGGGGGAGGCATTCAGTACTTC. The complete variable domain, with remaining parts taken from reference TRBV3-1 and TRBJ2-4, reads DTAVSQTPKYLVTQMGNDKSIKCEQNLGHDTMYWYKQDSKKFLKIMFSYNNKELIINETVPNRFSPKSPDKAHLNLHINSLELGDSAVYFCASSQGASGMGGGIQYFGAGTRLSVL.

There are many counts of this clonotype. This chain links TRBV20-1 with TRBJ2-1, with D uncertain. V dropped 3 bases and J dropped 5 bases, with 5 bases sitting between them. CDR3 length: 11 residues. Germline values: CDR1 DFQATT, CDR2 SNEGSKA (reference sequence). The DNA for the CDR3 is TGCAGTGCTAGTGAAAACAATGAGCAGTTCTTC. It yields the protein CSASENNEQFF.

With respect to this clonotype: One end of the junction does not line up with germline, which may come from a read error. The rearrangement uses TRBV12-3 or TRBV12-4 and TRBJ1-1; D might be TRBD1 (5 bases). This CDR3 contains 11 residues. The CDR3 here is CTSKGRPEAFF. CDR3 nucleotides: TGTACCAGCAAGGGGAGGCCTGAAGCTTTCTTT.

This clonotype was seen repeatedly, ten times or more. The CDR3 nucleotides read TGTGCCAGCAGCTTGCAGGGGACTAATGAAAAACTGTTTTTT. Protein product: CASSLQGTNEKLFF. J is TRBJ1-4 and V is TRBV11-2; tentative D call: TRBD1 (6 bases). The germline V and J ends were trimmed by 3 bases and 2 bases, with 7 bases remaining between them. The CDR3 has 14 residues. In germline, CDR1 is SGHAT, CDR2 FQNNGV.

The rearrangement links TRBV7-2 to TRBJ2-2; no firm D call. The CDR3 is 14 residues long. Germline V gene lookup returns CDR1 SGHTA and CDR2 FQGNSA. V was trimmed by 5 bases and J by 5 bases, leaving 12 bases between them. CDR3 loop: CASSARTDTGELFF. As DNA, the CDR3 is TGTGCCAGCAGCGCCCGGACGGATACCGGGGAGCTGTTTTTT.

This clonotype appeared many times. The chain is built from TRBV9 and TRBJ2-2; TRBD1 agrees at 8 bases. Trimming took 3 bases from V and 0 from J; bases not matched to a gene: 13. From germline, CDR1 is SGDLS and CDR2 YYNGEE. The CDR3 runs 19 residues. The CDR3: CASSAPTGVDIANTGELFF. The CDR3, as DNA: TGTGCCAGCAGCGCCCCGACAGGGGTAGATATCGCGAACACCGGGGAGCTGTTTTTT.